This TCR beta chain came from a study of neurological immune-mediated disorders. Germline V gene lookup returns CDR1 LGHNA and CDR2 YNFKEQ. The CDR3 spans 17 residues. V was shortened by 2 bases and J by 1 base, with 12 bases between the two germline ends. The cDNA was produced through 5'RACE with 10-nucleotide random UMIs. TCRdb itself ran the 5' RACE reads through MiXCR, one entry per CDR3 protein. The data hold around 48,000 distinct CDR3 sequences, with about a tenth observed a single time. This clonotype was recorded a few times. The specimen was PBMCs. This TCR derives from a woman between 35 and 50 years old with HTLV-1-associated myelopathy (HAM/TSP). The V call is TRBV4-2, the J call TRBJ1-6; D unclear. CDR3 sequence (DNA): TGTGCCAGCAGCCAACCGCTGGGGAGATCCTATAATTCACCCCTCCACTTT. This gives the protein CASSQPLGRSYNSPLHF.